These 8 T cell receptor beta chains share one sample of origin, sequenced in a study of CD8 T cells in ankylosing spondylitis. TCRdb re-called the 5' RACE reads with MiXCR, one entry per CDR3 protein. The sample holds about 360,000 distinct CDR3 sequences, approximately 20% seen once. Input material: blood, either unsorted or a sorted T cell fraction (not recorded which). Every receptor here comes from a male donor with ankylosing spondylitis or in good health (not recorded which).

This clonotype was recorded a few times. Here the CDR3 reads CASTPGQGDEQYF. DNA of the CDR3: TGTGCCAGCACCCCAGGCCAGGGCGACGAGCAGTACTTC. This chain joins TRBV28 and TRBJ2-7; D might be TRBD1 (5 bases). There are 13 residues in the CDR3. Germline V lookup: CDR1 MDHEN, CDR2 SYDVKM. V lost 7 bases and J lost 5, with 15 bases in between.

This clonotype came up many times. The chain has TRBV19 and TRBJ1-6; D unresolved. Germline CDR1 and CDR2: LNHDA and SQIVND (reference sequence). The CDR3 runs 14 residues. V lost 10 bases, J lost 9 bases, and 19 bases lay in between. The DNA of the CDR3 is TGTGCCACCGCAGACGGGGTACATGGTTCACCCCTCCACTTT. This codes for CATADGVHGSPLHF.

The chain combines TRBV5-6 with TRBJ2-1, with TRBD2 identical over 8 bases. Trimming at V came to 1 base and at J to 5 bases, leaving 11 bases not matched to a gene. Looked up from germline, CDR1 is SGHDT and CDR2 is YYEEEE. The CDR3 is 17 amino acids. The CDR3 region has the DNA TGTGCCAGCAGCTTGAGGGCGGGGGGCCCGAATCACAATGAGCAGTTCTTC. It codes for CASSLRAGGPNHNEQFF.

The chain recombines TRBV9 with TRBJ2-1; the match to TRBD2 covers 8 bases. J was trimmed by 10 bases and V by 3 bases; bases with no gene match: 6. The germline CDR1 and CDR2 sequences are SGDLS and YYNGEE. The CDR3 is made up of 13 amino acids. In DNA form, the CDR3 reads TGTGCCAGCAGCGCCGGGGGGGAAGACGAGCAGTTCTTC. Its translation: CASSAGGEDEQFF. Full variable domain (missing parts from reference TRBV9 and TRBJ2-1): DSGVTQTPKHLITATGQRVTLRCSPRSGDLSVYWYQQSLDQGLQFLIQYYNGEERAKGNILERFSAQQFPDLHSELNLSSLELGDSALYFCASSAGGEDEQFFGPGTRLTVL.

The genes are TRBV10-2 and TRBJ2-7; possible D gene TRBD2, 5 bases. The CDR3 contains 13 residues. The germline V gene has CDR1 WSHSY and CDR2 SAAADI. Trimming pared 3 bases from V and 5 bases from J, leaving 11 bases between. The CDR3 DNA reads TGCGCCAGCAGTGATTGGGAGAACCACGAGCAGTACTTC. Its translation: CASSDWENHEQYF.

This rearrangement joins TRBV20-1 to TRBJ2-3; 10 positions agree with TRBD2. This CDR3 is built from 15 residues. CDR1 is DFQATT, CDR2 SNEGSKA, per germline (reference sequence). Germline trimming cut 1 base from V and 1 base from J; bases unmatched to any gene: 2. The CDR3 DNA reads as TGCAGTGCTAGAGTTGGGACTAGCGGCACAGATACGCAGTATTTT. The encoded protein is CSARVGTSGTDTQYF.

This clonotype was counted between two and nine times. The chain is built from TRBV7-8 and TRBJ2-3; TRBD2 matches 11 bases. Per germline, CDR1 SGHVS and CDR2 FQNEAQ. This CDR3 comprises 16 residues. Losses at the gene ends were 5 bases for V and 4 bases for J; bases not matched to a gene: 8. CDR3 sequence (DNA): TGTGCCAGCAGCGTCCTTAGCGGGGGGGCGGCAGATACGCAGTATTTT. This encodes CASSVLSGGAADTQYF.

The chain uses TRBV5-5 and TRBJ1-4; 7 bases match TRBD1. V dropped 4 bases and J dropped 5; count of bases not matched to a gene: 8. CDR3 length: 15 amino acids. Germline V gene sequence: CDR1 SGHKS, CDR2 YYEKEE (reference sequence). DNA for the CDR3: TGTGCCAGCAGCCGAACAGGGGCCCCCAATGAAAAACTGTTTTTT. Translated: CASSRTGAPNEKLFF.